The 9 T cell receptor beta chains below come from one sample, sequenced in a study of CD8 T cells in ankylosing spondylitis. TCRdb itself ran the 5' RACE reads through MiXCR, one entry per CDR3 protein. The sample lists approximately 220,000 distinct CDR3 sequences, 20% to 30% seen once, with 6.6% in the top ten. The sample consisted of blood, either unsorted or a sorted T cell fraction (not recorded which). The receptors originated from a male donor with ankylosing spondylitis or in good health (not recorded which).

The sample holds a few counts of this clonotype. The CDR3 coding sequence is TGCAGTGCTAGGACCGGGAGTTGGGCTAGCGGAAAGAGCTCCTACAATGAGCAGTTCTTC. Its protein product is CSARTGSWASGKSSYNEQFF. The rearrangement uses TRBV20-1 and TRBJ2-1; 7 bases align to TRBD2. Trimming at V came to 3 bases and at J to 0 bases, leaving 20 bases not matched to a gene. This CDR3 comprises 20 residues. The germline V gene encodes CDR1 DFQATT and CDR2 SNEGSKA (reference sequence).

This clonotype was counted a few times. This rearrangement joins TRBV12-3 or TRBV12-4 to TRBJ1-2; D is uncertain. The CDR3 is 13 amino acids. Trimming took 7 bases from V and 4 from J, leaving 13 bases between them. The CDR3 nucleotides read TGTGCCAGCACCCGGCCCCTAGGCTATGGCTACACCTTC. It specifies CASTRPLGYGYTF.

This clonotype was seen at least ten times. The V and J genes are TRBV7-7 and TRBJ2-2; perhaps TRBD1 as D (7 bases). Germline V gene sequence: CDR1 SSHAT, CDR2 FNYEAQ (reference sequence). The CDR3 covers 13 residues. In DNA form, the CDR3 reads TGTGCTAGCCGGAGGGGGCGGACCGGGGAGCTGTTTTTT. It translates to CASRRGRTGELFF.

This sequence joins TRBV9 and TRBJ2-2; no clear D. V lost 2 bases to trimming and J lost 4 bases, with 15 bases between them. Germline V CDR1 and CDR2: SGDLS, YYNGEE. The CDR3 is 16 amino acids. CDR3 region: CASSVVPERGTGELFF. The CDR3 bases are TGTGCCAGCAGCGTGGTACCCGAGCGCGGCACCGGGGAGCTGTTTTTT.

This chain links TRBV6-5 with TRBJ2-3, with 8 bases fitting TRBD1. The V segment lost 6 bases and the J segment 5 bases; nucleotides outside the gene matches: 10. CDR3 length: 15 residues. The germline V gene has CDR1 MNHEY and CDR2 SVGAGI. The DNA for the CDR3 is TGTGCCAGCAGGGACTCGGACAGGGTTAGAGATACGCAGTATTTT. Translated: CASRDSDRVRDTQYF.

The CDR3 here is CSARDLVVETQYF. CDR3 coding DNA: TGCAGTGCTAGAGATTTGGTGGTGGAGACCCAGTACTTC. The chain has TRBV20-1 and TRBJ2-5; D gene ambiguous. V was cut by 0 bases and J by 5 bases, with 10 bases left in between. This CDR3 is 13 amino acids long. The germline V gene encodes CDR1 DFQATT and CDR2 SNEGSKA (reference sequence).

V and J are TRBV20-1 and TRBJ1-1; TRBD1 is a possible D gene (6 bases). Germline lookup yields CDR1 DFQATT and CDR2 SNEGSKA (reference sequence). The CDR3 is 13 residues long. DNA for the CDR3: TGCAGCCGCTTTAGGGGGGCAGACACTGAAGCTTTCTTT. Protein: CSRFRGADTEAFF.

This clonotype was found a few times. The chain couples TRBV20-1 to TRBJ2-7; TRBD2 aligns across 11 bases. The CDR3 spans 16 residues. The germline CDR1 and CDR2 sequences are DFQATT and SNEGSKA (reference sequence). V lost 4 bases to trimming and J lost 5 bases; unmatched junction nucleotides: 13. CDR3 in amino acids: CSAILLGLAVRDEQYF. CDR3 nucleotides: TGCAGTGCTATTCTCCTGGGACTAGCGGTCCGGGACGAGCAGTACTTC.

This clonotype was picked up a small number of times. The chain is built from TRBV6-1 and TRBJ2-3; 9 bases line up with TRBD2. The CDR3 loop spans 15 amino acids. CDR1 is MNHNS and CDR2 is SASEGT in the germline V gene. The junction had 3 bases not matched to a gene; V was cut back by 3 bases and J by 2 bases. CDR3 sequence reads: CASSEREGPTDTQYF. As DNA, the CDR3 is TGTGCCAGCAGTGAGCGGGAGGGCCCCACAGATACGCAGTATTTT.